The 18 T cell receptor beta chains below come from one sample, sequenced in a study of T cells after yellow fever vaccination. Each CDR3 protein gets one entry after TCRdb re-called the 5' RACE reads with MiXCR. The sample shows a few hundred thousand distinct CDR3 sequences, about 7% of them seen only once. Sequencing used CD4+ T cells sorted from PBMCs, obtained 15 days after the yellow fever booster vaccination. All receptors derive from a man younger than 40 who received the YFV17D yellow fever vaccine.

At least ten counts were recorded for this clonotype. The V gene is TRBV20-1, the J gene TRBJ2-1; 8 positions agree with TRBD1. Germline CDR1 and CDR2: DFQATT and SNEGSKA (reference sequence). The CDR3 contains 16 residues. V lost 4 bases, J lost 4 bases, and 12 bases stayed unmatched. CDR3 in DNA: TGCAGTGCTACTTCAGCTCAGGGGGCTGGGTACAATGAGCAGTTCTTC. Translated, it gives CSATSAQGAGYNEQFF.

This clonotype has a handful of counts. The chain carries TRBV15 and TRBJ1-2; D is unclear. The CDR3 loop spans 14 amino acids. V was clipped by 0 bases and J by 1 base, with 6 bases between them. CDR1 and CDR2 (germline): LNHNV, YYDKDF (reference sequence). CDR3 residues: CATSRDPSNYGYTF. For the CDR3, the DNA is TGTGCCACCAGCAGAGACCCAAGTAACTATGGCTACACCTTC.

The rearrangement uses TRBV20-1 and TRBJ2-3; D is unclear. The V end lost 0 bases, the J end lost 3 bases, and 13 bases lay between the germline ends. Germline lookup yields CDR1 DFQATT and CDR2 SNEGSKA (reference sequence). This CDR3 region has 15 residues. The chain's CDR3 is CSARDLGVGTDTQYF. Written as DNA, the CDR3 is TGCAGTGCTAGAGATCTTGGGGTTGGGACAGATACGCAGTATTTT.

The chain uses TRBV7-2 and TRBJ2-5, with a weak D call TRBD1 (5 bases). V was trimmed by 6 bases and J by 5 bases, leaving 13 bases between them. The CDR3 is made up of 13 amino acids. The germline V gene has CDR1 SGHTA and CDR2 FQGNSA. The CDR3 DNA follows: TGTGCCAGCAGATCATCAGGGTTGGAGACCCAGTACTTC. This codes for CASRSSGLETQYF.

The gene calls are TRBV2 and TRBJ2-3; D is tentatively TRBD1 or TRBD2 (6 bases each). Germline lookup yields CDR1 SNHLY and CDR2 FYNNEI. V was clipped by 5 bases and J by 5 bases, with 17 bases between them. This CDR3 region has 15 residues. The CDR3 region is CASSSRGRMRDTQYF. Written as DNA, the CDR3 is TGTGCCAGCAGTAGCCGGGGGCGGATGAGAGATACGCAGTATTTT.

The table lists this clonotype with a few counts. The CDR3 DNA sequence: TGCGCCAGCAGCTTGGGCGGGGCGGAATACGAGCAGTACTTC. It specifies CASSLGGAEYEQYF. The chain uses TRBV5-1 and TRBJ2-7, with D maybe TRBD2 (6 bases). CDR1 is SGHRS and CDR2 is YFSETQ in the germline V gene. Trimming left V 0 bases short and J 4 bases short, with 11 bases between. The CDR3 is 14 amino acids. Filled out from reference TRBV5-1 and TRBJ2-7, the complete variable domain reads KAGVTQTPRYLIKTRGQQVTLSCSPISGHRSVSWYQQTPGQGLQFLFEYFSETQRNKGNFPGRFSGRQFSNSRSEMNVSTLELGDSALYLCASSLGGAEYEQYFGPGTRLTVT.

This clonotype has a count of ten or more. This rearrangement joins TRBV5-1 to TRBJ2-7; D is perhaps TRBD2 (6 bases). This CDR3 contains 12 residues. Germline values: CDR1 SGHRS, CDR2 YFSETQ. The V gene lost 4 bases and the J gene lost 5 bases, with 10 bases spanning the gap. The CDR3 spells CASSRRRDEQYF. The CDR3, as DNA: TGCGCCAGCAGCCGCAGGAGGGACGAGCAGTACTTC.

This clonotype was detected ten times or more. This rearrangement joins TRBV20-1 to TRBJ1-1; perhaps TRBD1 as D (6 bases). The V end was cut by 6 bases, the J end by 7 bases, with 21 bases between. In germline, CDR1 is DFQATT, CDR2 SNEGSKA (reference sequence). This CDR3 has 14 amino acids. The CDR3 sequence: CSAPRGGNMGEAFF. As DNA, the CDR3 is TGCAGTGCCCCCAGGGGAGGGAATATGGGTGAAGCTTTCTTT.

The chain recombines TRBV9 with TRBJ2-3; D call uncertain. The CDR3 is 14 residues long. Trimming took 2 bases from V and 3 from J, leaving 10 bases between them. The germline V gene has CDR1 SGDLS and CDR2 YYNGEE. CDR3 bases: TGTGCCAGCAGCGTCCATGCCTATACAGATACGCAGTATTTT. It translates to CASSVHAYTDTQYF.

V and J are TRBV7-2 and TRBJ2-1; TRBD2 aligns across 8 bases. The ends lost 4 bases at V and 4 bases at J; junction bases unmatched: 6. Germline CDR1 reads SGHTA; CDR2 reads FQGNSA. CDR3 size: 15 residues. CDR3 DNA sequence: TGTGCCAGCAGCTCCTCCAGCGGGGGATACAATGAGCAGTTCTTC. This gives the protein CASSSSSGGYNEQFF. The full variable domain, its missing parts supplied by reference TRBV7-2 and TRBJ2-1, is GAGVSQSPSNKVTEKGKDVELRCDPISGHTALYWYRQSLGQGLEFLIYFQGNSAPDKSGLPSDRFSAERTGGSVSTLTIQRTQQEDSAVYLCASSSSSGGYNEQFFGPGTRLTVL.

The sample holds a few counts of this clonotype. V and J are TRBV7-2 and TRBJ2-2, with D hard to call. Per the germline V gene, CDR1 is SGHTA and CDR2 is FQGNSA. This CDR3 region has 16 residues. V was trimmed by 0 bases and J by 0 bases, leaving 8 bases between them. In DNA, the CDR3 is TGTGCCAGCAGCTTAGCGGGTCAGTCGAACACCGGGGAGCTGTTTTTT. It specifies CASSLAGQSNTGELFF.

This clonotype was picked up a small number of times. This chain's CDR3 is CASSEGLSGVGYTF. Here the CDR3 DNA reads TGTGCCAGCAGTGAAGGACTTTCAGGGGTGGGCTACACCTTC. The rearrangement links TRBV2 to TRBJ1-2, with D possibly matching TRBD1 (6 bases). The germline gives CDR1 SNHLY, CDR2 FYNNEI. Trimming left V 1 base short and J 8 bases short, with 14 bases between. The CDR3 is made up of 14 amino acids.

The chain carries TRBV19 and TRBJ2-7; 12 bases are a match to TRBD2. CDR3 length equals 15 residues. Germline CDR1 and CDR2: LNHDA and SQIVND (reference sequence). Germline trimming cut 7 bases from V and 2 bases from J; bases unmatched to any gene: 6. CDR3 region: CASNGRTSGTYEQYF. The CDR3 DNA reads as TGTGCCAGTAATGGCCGGACTAGCGGGACCTACGAGCAGTACTTC.

This clonotype showed up many times. The chain combines TRBV14 with TRBJ2-2, with a possible D match to TRBD2 (5 bases). The CDR3 has 15 amino acids. Germline loops: CDR1 SGHDN, CDR2 FVKESK. Trimming cost V 1 base and J 4 bases, with 10 bases left between them. The CDR3 sequence: CASSQGLPGTGELFF. DNA for the CDR3: TGTGCCAGCAGCCAAGGACTACCTGGCACCGGGGAGCTGTTTTTT.

The chain is built from TRBV19 and TRBJ2-3; 9 positions match TRBD2. Germline lookup yields CDR1 LNHDA and CDR2 SQIVND (reference sequence). CDR3 length: 14 amino acids. The J segment lost 3 bases and the V segment lost 3 bases, leaving 1 base of the junction unmatched. In nucleotides, the CDR3 is TGTGCCAGTAGTATGGGACTAGCTACAGATACGCAGTATTTT. Its protein is CASSMGLATDTQYF.

The J gene is TRBJ2-1, the V gene TRBV12-5, with 10 positions matching TRBD2. Germline trimming cut 2 bases from V and 9 bases from J; bases unmatched to any gene: 10. There are 16 residues in the CDR3. CDR1 and CDR2 (germline): LGHNT, FRNRAP. In DNA form, the CDR3 reads TGTGCTAGTGGTTTGACTCCTAGCGGGAGTAGAGGTGAGCAGTTCTTC. It translates to CASGLTPSGSRGEQFF.

The J gene is TRBJ2-1, the V gene TRBV7-8, with a possible D match to TRBD2 (5 bases). The CDR3 is 17 amino acids. With 5 bases removed from V and 6 bases from J, the gap between germline ends came to 23 bases. Germline values: CDR1 SGHVS, CDR2 FQNEAQ. The CDR3 DNA reads as TGTGCCAGCAGCGACCCCGCTATGGTGGGCGGAGGCAATGAGCAGTTCTTC. Translated, it gives CASSDPAMVGGGNEQFF.

As to this clonotype: A junction boundary mismatches the germline segment, possibly from a read error. The chain carries TRBV9 and TRBJ2-3, with a possible D match to TRBD1 (6 bases). The germline CDR1 and CDR2 sequences are SGDLS and YYNGEE. The CDR3 extends over 14 amino acids. The CDR3 region is CASSVETGADMQYF. The CDR3 bases are TGTGCCAGCAGCGTAGAGACAGGCGCAGATATGCAGTATTTT.